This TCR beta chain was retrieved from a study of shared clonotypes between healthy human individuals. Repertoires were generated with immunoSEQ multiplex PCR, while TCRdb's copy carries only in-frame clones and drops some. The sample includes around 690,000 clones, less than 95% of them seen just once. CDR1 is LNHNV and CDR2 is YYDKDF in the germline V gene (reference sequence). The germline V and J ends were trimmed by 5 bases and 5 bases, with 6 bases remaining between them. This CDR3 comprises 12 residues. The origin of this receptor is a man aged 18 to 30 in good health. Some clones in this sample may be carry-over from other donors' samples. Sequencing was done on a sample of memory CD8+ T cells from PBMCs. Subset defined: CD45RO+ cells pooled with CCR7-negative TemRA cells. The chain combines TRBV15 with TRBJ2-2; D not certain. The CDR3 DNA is TGTGCCACCAGCCAAGAGACCGGGGAGCTGTTTTTT. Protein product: CATSQETGELFF.